These 26 T cell receptor beta chains came from one sample sequenced in a study of long-term antiretroviral therapy in people with HIV. The immunoSEQ assay was v3.0, run at survey level. TCRdb's table, derived via immunoSEQ multiplex PCR, lists solely in-frame clones and lacks some. Of about 16,000 clones listed, approximately 75% are singletons. Material: unsorted PBMCs, obtained 1.5 years before starting antiretroviral therapy. These receptors were obtained from a woman in her forties or fifties with HIV.

The genes are TRBV13 and TRBJ2-3; weak D call: TRBD1 (6 bases). Per germline, CDR1 PRHDT and CDR2 FYEKMQ (reference sequence). Between the trimmed V and J ends, which lost 2 bases and 8 bases, there was a span of 11 bases. The CDR3 is 13 amino acids. The DNA of the CDR3 is TGTGCCAGCAGCTTAAGGGGGTCCCGTACGCAGTATTTT. It translates to CASSLRGSRTQYF.

CDR3 in amino acids: CASSLRGLNQPQHF. Here the CDR3 DNA reads TGTGCCAGCAGCTTACGGGGACTGAATCAGCCCCAGCATTTT. The chain joins TRBV7-8 to TRBJ1-5; a weak D match, TRBD1 (5 bases). Trimming pared 2 bases from V and 4 bases from J, leaving 9 bases between. Germline V lookup: CDR1 SGHVS, CDR2 FQNEAQ. CDR3 length equals 14 residues.

The V gene is TRBV30, the J gene TRBJ2-7; D gene ambiguous. Looked up from germline, CDR1 is GTSNPN and CDR2 is SVGIG (reference sequence). The CDR3 spans 14 residues. V lost 0 bases and J lost 5, with 14 bases in between. The CDR3 protein is CAWSVPGRRNEQYV. DNA of the CDR3: TGTGCCTGGAGTGTACCGGGCCGTAGGAACGAGCAGTACGTC.

The CDR3 sequence is CASSVPQGSQYF. The DNA for the CDR3 is TGTGCCAGCAGCGTACCACAGGGTAGCCAGTACTTC. The chain links TRBV5-6 to TRBJ2-5; D is possibly TRBD1 (6 bases). The germline V and J ends were trimmed by 4 bases and 10 bases, with 14 bases remaining between them. Germline CDR1 SGHDT, CDR2 YYEEEE. CDR3 length: 12 amino acids.

The gene calls are TRBV5-6 and TRBJ2-7; TRBD1 aligns across 9 bases. Germline V gene data show CDR1 as SGHDT and CDR2 as YYEEEE. V gave up 4 bases and J gave up 6 bases; unmatched junction bases: 8. CDR3 size: 14 residues. CDR3 coding DNA: TGTGCCAGCAGCCACGGGACAGGGTTGAGCGAGCAGTACGTC. The encoded protein is CASSHGTGLSEQYV.

The chain is built from TRBV29-1 and TRBJ1-1; D remains unclear. Germline V CDR1 and CDR2: SQVTM, ANQGSEA. There are 12 residues in the CDR3. V was cut by 6 bases and J by 4 bases, with 12 bases left in between. The CDR3 protein is CSVSGWSTEAFF. The DNA of the CDR3 is TGCAGCGTCTCAGGCTGGAGCACTGAAGCTTTCTTT. The full variable domain, its missing parts supplied by reference TRBV29-1 and TRBJ1-1, is SAVISQKPSRDICQRGTSLTIQCQVDSQVTMMFWYRQQPGQSLTLIATANQGSEATYESGFVIDKFPISRPNLTFSTLTVSNMSPEDSSIYLCSVSGWSTEAFFGQGTRLTVV.

There are a few counts of this clone. V gene TRBV5-4 combines with J gene TRBJ1-1; D is possibly TRBD1 (6 bases). The CDR3 is made up of 14 amino acids. Trimming removed 2 bases at V and 0 bases at J, with 8 bases between. In germline, CDR1 is SGHNT, CDR2 YYREEE (reference sequence). CDR3 in amino acids: CASSLGGMNTEAFF. The CDR3 region has the DNA TGTGCCAGCAGCTTAGGGGGGATGAACACTGAAGCTTTCTTT. The variable domain in full, with the rest retrieved from reference TRBV5-4 and TRBJ1-1, is ETGVTQSPTHLIKTRGQQVTLRCSSQSGHNTVSWYQQALGQGPQFIFQYYREEENGRGNFPPRFSGLQFPNYSSELNVNALELDDSALYLCASSLGGMNTEAFFGQGTRLTVV.

The chain joins TRBV5-1 to TRBJ1-2; D call uncertain. The CDR3 contains 14 residues. V lost 1 base to trimming and J lost 8 bases, with 15 bases between them. In germline, CDR1 is SGHRS, CDR2 YFSETQ. CDR3 DNA: TGCGCCAGCAGCTTGTCCTCCCCGTTTTCCGGCTACACCTTC. It yields the protein CASSLSSPFSGYTF.

The V and J genes are TRBV7-9 and TRBJ1-6, with TRBD1 matching 7 bases. With V trimmed by 5 bases and J by 9 bases, 16 bases remained unmatched. There are 17 residues in the CDR3. The germline V gene has CDR1 SEHNR and CDR2 FQNEAQ (reference sequence). The DNA of the CDR3 is TGTGCCAGCAGCCATAGCTACTTACAGGGGCCCGGTTCACCCCTCCACTTT. This encodes CASSHSYLQGPGSPLHF. Full variable domain (remainder filled in from reference TRBV7-9 and TRBJ1-6): DTGVSQNPRHKITKRGQNVTFRCDPISEHNRLYWYRQTLGQGPEFLTYFQNEAQLEKSRLLSDRFSAERPKGSFSTLEIQRTEQGDSAMYLCASSHSYLQGPGSPLHFGNGTRLTVT.

This rearrangement joins TRBV9 to TRBJ2-3; the match to TRBD2 covers 8 bases. The germline gives CDR1 SGDLS, CDR2 YYNGEE. This CDR3 is built from 14 residues. J was trimmed by 1 base and V by 8 bases; bases with no gene match: 6. The DNA for the CDR3 is TGTGCCAGTTCCGGACTAGCCGGCACAGATACGCAGTATTTT. It specifies CASSGLAGTDTQYF. Combining the CDR3 with reference TRBV9 and TRBJ2-3 gives the whole variable domain DSGVTQTPKHLITATGQRVTLRCSPRSGDLSVYWYQQSLDQGLQFLIQYYNGEERAKGNILERFSAQQFPDLHSELNLSSLELGDSALYFCASSGLAGTDTQYFGPGTRLTVL.

This clone appeared a single time. The chain carries TRBV6-6 and TRBJ2-7, with TRBD2 matching 8 bases. CDR1 MNHNY and CDR2 SVGAGI come from the germline V gene (reference sequence). The CDR3 sequence is 15 residues long. V shed 4 bases and J 0 bases; nucleotides not matched to a gene: 5. CDR3 residues: CASSFSGGLSYEQYF. CDR3 in DNA: TGTGCCAGCAGTTTCAGCGGGGGTCTCTCCTACGAGCAGTACTTC.

The V call is TRBV6-5, the J call TRBJ1-2; 7 nucleotides agree with TRBD1. Trimming removed 6 bases from V and 7 bases from J; junction bases left unmatched: 8. Per germline, CDR1 MNHEY and CDR2 SVGAGI. This CDR3 is built from 13 residues. CDR3 coding DNA: TGTGCCAGCAGGACAAGGGCAGGGGGTGGCTACACCTTC. It translates to CASRTRAGGGYTF.

This clone was found a few times. The chain employs TRBV20-1 and TRBJ2-7; no definite D call. The V and J ends lost 6 bases and 3 bases respectively, with 9 bases between them. Germline V CDR1 and CDR2: DFQATT, SNEGSKA (reference sequence). This CDR3 is built from 11 residues. This chain's CDR3 is CSAQLGYEQYF. The CDR3 DNA follows: TGCAGTGCCCAACTTGGCTACGAGCAGTACTTC.

This clone has just a few counts. J is TRBJ2-1 and V is TRBV7-9; D is possibly TRBD1 or TRBD2 (5 bases each). Germline loops: CDR1 SEHNR, CDR2 FQNEAQ (reference sequence). Trimming stripped 5 bases from V and 4 bases from J, with 12 bases between. There are 14 residues in the CDR3. Written as DNA, the CDR3 is TGTGCCAGCAGCCCCGGGACCGCGTACAATGAGCAGTTCTTC. This gives the protein CASSPGTAYNEQFF.

The J gene is TRBJ2-1, the V gene TRBV11-2, with 9 bases that match TRBD2. Germline V gene lookup returns CDR1 SGHAT and CDR2 FQNNGV. Trimming cost V 5 bases and J 2 bases; bases outside gene matches: 10. There are 17 residues in the CDR3. CDR3 loop: CASSPTSGRGTYNEQFF. CDR3 in DNA: TGTGCCAGCAGCCCGACTAGCGGCAGGGGGACCTACAATGAGCAGTTCTTC.

The chain has TRBV6-1 and TRBJ1-4; 8 positions match TRBD1. V shed 4 bases and J 5 bases; nucleotides not matched to a gene: 9. The CDR3 covers 16 residues. Germline V gene data show CDR1 as MNHNS and CDR2 as SASEGT. This CDR3 is CASSGGTGKRNEKLFF. The CDR3, as DNA: TGTGCCAGCAGTGGGGGGACAGGCAAAAGAAATGAAAAACTGTTTTTT.

The chain couples TRBV7-3 to TRBJ2-4, with D possibly matching TRBD1 (6 bases). V was pared by 6 bases and J by 5 bases, with 14 bases between. Germline CDR1 SGHTA, CDR2 FQGTGA. This CDR3 is 14 amino acids long. Written as DNA, the CDR3 is TGTGCCAGCAGGTCGAGGGACAACGAAAACATTCAGTACTTC. This gives the protein CASRSRDNENIQYF.

The chain recombines TRBV14 with TRBJ2-7, with D tentatively TRBD2 (6 bases). This CDR3 is built from 13 residues. V lost 1 base and J lost 6, with 10 bases in between. The germline V gene has CDR1 SGHDN and CDR2 FVKESK. CDR3 amino acids: CASSQVGGAEQYF. As DNA, the CDR3 is TGTGCCAGCAGCCAAGTTGGCGGGGCCGAGCAGTACTTC.

This chain joins TRBV6-1 and TRBJ1-1; no reliable D call. The V end was cut by 6 bases, the J end by 7 bases, with 9 bases between. Germline V gives CDR1 MNHNS, CDR2 SASEGT. CDR3 length: 11 amino acids. This CDR3 is CASSPVLEAFF. DNA for the CDR3: TGTGCCAGCAGCCCCGTACTTGAAGCTTTCTTT.

This sequence joins TRBV6-1 and TRBJ2-5; 8 nucleotides line up with TRBD2. Germline V lookup: CDR1 MNHNS, CDR2 SASEGT. The trim removed 4 bases at V and 5 bases at J, leaving 9 bases unmatched. This CDR3 is 15 amino acids long. The CDR3 DNA sequence: TGTGCCAGCAGTGCAGTCCGGGGGGGTAGGGAGACCCAGTACTTC. It yields the protein CASSAVRGGRETQYF.

CDR3 region: CASSSGEAAEAFF. The CDR3 coding sequence is TGCGCCAGCAGCTCTGGGGAGGCTGCTGAAGCTTTCTTT. The chain is built from TRBV5-1 and TRBJ1-1; D is uncertain. Germline V gene lookup returns CDR1 SGHRS and CDR2 YFSETQ. The CDR3 length is 13 residues. V lost 3 bases and J 6 bases, leaving 12 bases between the germline ends.

This clone was picked up a small number of times. This chain links TRBV7-9 with TRBJ1-1; 7 bases fit TRBD1. The junction had 6 bases not matched to a gene; V was cut back by 6 bases and J by 8 bases. The germline gives CDR1 SEHNR, CDR2 FQNEAQ (reference sequence). This CDR3 has 12 residues. In nucleotides, the CDR3 is TGTGCCAGCAGATTAAGGGACAGAGAAGCTTTCTTT. It encodes CASRLRDREAFF.

V gene TRBV7-2 combines with J gene TRBJ2-5; tentative D call: TRBD2 (6 bases). CDR1 is SGHTA, CDR2 FQGNSA, per germline. CDR3 length: 14 amino acids. V gave up 3 bases and J gave up 5 bases, with 13 bases separating them. CDR3 region: CASSFGLRSETQYF. Here the CDR3 DNA reads TGTGCCAGCAGCTTCGGACTAAGGTCGGAGACCCAGTACTTC.

Here the CDR3 DNA reads TGTGCCTGGAGTCGACTAGCGGGGGGGCACGGGGAGCTGTTTTTT. This codes for CAWSRLAGGHGELFF. The rearrangement joins TRBV30 to TRBJ2-2; 14 nucleotides line up with TRBD2. The CDR3 length is 15 residues. J lost 7 bases, V lost 2 bases, and 3 bases had no gene match. CDR1 is GTSNPN, CDR2 SVGIG, per germline (reference sequence).

CDR3 sequence (DNA): TGTGCCAGCAGTGTGGGGACAGGGGTTGGCTACACCTTC. As protein: CASSVGTGVGYTF. V is TRBV2 and J is TRBJ1-2; the match to TRBD1 covers 10 bases. The germline gives CDR1 SNHLY, CDR2 FYNNEI. The CDR3 is made up of 13 amino acids. Germline trimming cut 4 bases from V and 7 bases from J; bases unmatched to any gene: 3.

V is TRBV6-1 and J is TRBJ1-2; unclear D gene. V was pared by 6 bases and J by 3 bases, with 11 bases between. The CDR3 consists of 13 residues. Looked up from germline, CDR1 is MNHNS and CDR2 is SASEGT. The CDR3 nucleotides read TGTGCCAGCAGCCTGGAGACACACTATGGCTACACCTTC. Translation: CASSLETHYGYTF.